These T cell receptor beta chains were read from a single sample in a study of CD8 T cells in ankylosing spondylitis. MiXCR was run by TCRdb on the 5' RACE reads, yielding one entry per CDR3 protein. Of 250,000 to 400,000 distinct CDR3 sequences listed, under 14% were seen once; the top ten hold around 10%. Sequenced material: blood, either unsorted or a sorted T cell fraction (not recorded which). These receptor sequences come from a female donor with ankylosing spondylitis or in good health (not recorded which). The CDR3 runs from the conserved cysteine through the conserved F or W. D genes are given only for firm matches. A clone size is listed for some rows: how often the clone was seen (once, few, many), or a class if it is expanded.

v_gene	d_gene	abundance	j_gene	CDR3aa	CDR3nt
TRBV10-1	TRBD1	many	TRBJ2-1	CASSALGTGNEQFF	TGCGCCAGCAGTGCGCTTGGGACAGGGAATGAGCAGTTCTTC
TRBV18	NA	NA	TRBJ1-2	CASSPRGENYGYTF	TGTGCCAGCTCACCCCGGGGGGAGAACTATGGCTACACCTTC
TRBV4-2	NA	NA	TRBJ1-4	CASSQNGVGEKLFF	TGTGCCAGCAGCCAAAATGGGGTCGGGGAAAAACTGTTTTTT
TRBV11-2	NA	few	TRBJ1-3	CASSLVGGHYGNTIYF	TGTGCCAGCAGCTTAGTGGGGGGGCACTATGGAAACACCATATATTTT
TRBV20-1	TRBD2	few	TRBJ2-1	CSAIGLAGTFSYNEQFF	TGCAGTGCTATTGGACTAGCGGGAACTTTCTCCTACAATGAGCAGTTCTTC
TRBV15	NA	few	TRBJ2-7	CATSRADGKPYF	TGTGCCACCAGCAGAGCGGACGGAAAACCGTACTTC
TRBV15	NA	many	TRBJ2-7	CATSAGHSSSYEQYF	TGTGCCACCTCGGCTGGGCACTCCAGCTCCTACGAGCAGTACTTC
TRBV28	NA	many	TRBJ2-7	CASSFILKRDISFKPEQYF	TGTGCCAGCAGTTTTATATTGAAGCGAGACATCTCGTTCAAGCCCGAGCAGTACTTC
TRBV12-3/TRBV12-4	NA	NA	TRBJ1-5	CASSFAGASNQPQRF	TGTGCCAGCAGTTTTGCAGGGGCGAGCAATCAGCCCCAGCGTTTT
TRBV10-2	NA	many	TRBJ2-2	CASWQNTGELFF	TGCGCCAGCTGGCAAAACACCGGGGAGCTGTTTTTT
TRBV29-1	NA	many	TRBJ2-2	CSVDRGNTGELFF	TGCAGCGTTGACCGGGGAAACACCGGGGAGCTGTTTTTT
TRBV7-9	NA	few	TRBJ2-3	CASSLSSVRDTQYF	TGTGCCAGCAGCTTATCGTCCGTTCGAGATACGCAGTATTTT
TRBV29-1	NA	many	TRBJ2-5	CSVEDQWGPYQETQYF	TGCAGCGTTGAAGATCAATGGGGGCCGTACCAAGAGACCCAGTACTTC
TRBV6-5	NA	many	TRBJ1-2	CASSYSAGPLAGGYTF	TGTGCCAGCAGTTACTCGGCTGGGCCCCTGGCAGGTGGCTACACCTTC
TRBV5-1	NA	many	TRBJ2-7	CASQSDYEQYF	TGCGCCAGCCAGAGTGACTACGAGCAGTACTTC
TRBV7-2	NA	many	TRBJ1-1	CASSLGWAGNAAEAFF	TGTGCCAGCAGCTTAGGATGGGCAGGGAATGCGGCTGAAGCTTTCTTT
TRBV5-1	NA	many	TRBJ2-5	CASSLEQETQYF	TGCGCCAGCAGCTTGGAGCAAGAGACCCAGTACTTC
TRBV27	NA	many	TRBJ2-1	CASSFRTVSASWNEQFF	TGTGCCAGCAGTTTCCGGACAGTTTCGGCTTCGTGGAATGAGCAGTTCTTC
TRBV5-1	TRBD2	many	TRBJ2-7	CASSSFSGNSYEQYF	TGCGCCAGCAGTAGCTTTAGCGGGAACTCCTACGAGCAGTACTTC
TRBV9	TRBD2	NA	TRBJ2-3	CASSVSGGLDTQYF	TGTGCCAGCAGCGTTAGCGGGGGGTTAGATACGCAGTATTTT
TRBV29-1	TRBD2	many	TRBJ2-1	CSVDLAGGHEQFF	TGCAGCGTTGACCTAGCGGGAGGGCATGAGCAGTTCTTC
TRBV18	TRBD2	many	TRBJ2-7	CASSPIQRGTYEQYF	TGTGCCAGCTCACCAATCCAGCGGGGAACCTACGAGCAGTACTTC
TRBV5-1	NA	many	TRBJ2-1	CASSLDQREQFF	TGCGCCAGCAGCTTGGACCAGCGCGAGCAGTTCTTC
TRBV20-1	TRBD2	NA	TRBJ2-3	CSATRRVAGAFLGTDTQYF	TGCAGTGCTACAAGAAGAGTAGCGGGAGCCTTCCTCGGCACAGATACGCAGTATTTT
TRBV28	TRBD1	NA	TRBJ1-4	CASRQGVDEKLFF	TGTGCCAGCCGACAGGGAGTGGATGAAAAACTGTTTTTT
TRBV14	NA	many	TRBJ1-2	CASSLLREGNGYTF	TGTGCCAGCAGCCTCCTACGGGAGGGCAATGGCTACACCTTC
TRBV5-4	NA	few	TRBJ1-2	CASSLGQDNNYGYTF	TGTGCCAGCAGCTTGGGGCAGGACAATAACTATGGCTACACCTTC
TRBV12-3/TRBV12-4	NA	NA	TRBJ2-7	CASSLAGGRSSYEQYF	TGTGCCAGCAGTTTAGCGGGGGGGCGAAGCTCCTACGAGCAGTACTTC
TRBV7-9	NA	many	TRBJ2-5	CASTPQGRETQYF	TGTGCCAGCACCCCCCAGGGGCGAGAGACCCAGTACTTC
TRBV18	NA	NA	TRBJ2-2	CASSLDPDGTGELFF	TGTGCCAGCTCACTAGACCCTGATGGCACCGGGGAGCTGTTTTTT